The 19 T cell receptor beta chains below all came from one sample that was sequenced in a study of T cells in Graves' hyperthyroidism and ophthalmopathy. TCR beta CDR3 regions were amplified from RNA. The HTBI primer set served for first-round RT-PCR of the TCR CDR3. TCRdb reprocessed the multiplex PCR reads via MiXCR and lists one record per CDR3 protein. The sample lists hundreds of thousands of distinct CDR3 sequences, less than 20% occurring once. The material sequenced was blood. The receptors derive from a man aged 35-49 years with Graves' ophthalmopathy.

The genes are TRBV18 and TRBJ2-7, with a possible D match to TRBD1 (6 bases). The CDR3 spans 16 residues. Trimming pared 0 bases from V and 3 bases from J, leaving 15 bases between. The germline CDR1 and CDR2 sequences are KGHSH and LQKENI. The CDR3: CASSPPRSRGFYEQYF. CDR3 in DNA: TGTGCCAGCTCACCACCGAGGAGCAGGGGTTTCTACGAGCAGTACTTC.

This clonotype occurred a few times. The V call is TRBV9, the J call TRBJ2-1; 16 bases agree with TRBD2. CDR1 is SGDLS and CDR2 is YYNGEE in the germline V gene. J was trimmed by 0 bases and V by 4 bases; bases with no gene match: 4. The CDR3 contains 18 residues. The CDR3 protein is CASSLGTSGGVSYNEQFF. The CDR3 bases are TGTGCCAGCAGCCTTGGGACTAGCGGGGGGGTCTCCTACAATGAGCAGTTCTTC. The whole variable domain, filled in from reference TRBV9 and TRBJ2-1, reads DSGVTQTPKHLITATGQRVTLRCSPRSGDLSVYWYQQSLDQGLQFLIQYYNGEERAKGNILERFSAQQFPDLHSELNLSSLELGDSALYFCASSLGTSGGVSYNEQFFGPGTRLTVL.

The chain links TRBV9 to TRBJ2-1, with 11 bases aligning to TRBD2. The better agreement between TRBJ2-7 and the DNA end casts doubt on the J call. The V gene's germline CDR1 is SGDLS and CDR2 YYNGEE. The CDR3 extends over 15 amino acids. CDR3 loop: CASSVLAGGYNEQYF. The CDR3 nucleotides are TGTGCCAGCAGCGTCCTAGCGGGAGGCTACAATGAGCAGTACTTC.

This clonotype was counted ten times or more. The chain carries TRBV6-1 and TRBJ2-7; D is unresolved. Germline V lookup: CDR1 MNHNS, CDR2 SASEGT. Deletions cut 5 bases from V and 0 bases from J, with 17 bases between. This CDR3 has 16 amino acids. This chain's CDR3 is CASSRPGVVRSYEQYF. The CDR3 nucleotides read TGTGCCAGCAGTCGCCCCGGAGTAGTCCGCTCCTACGAGCAGTACTTC.

In its sample, this clonotype was seen many times. This chain links TRBV11-2 with TRBJ2-7; the D gene is possibly TRBD1 (6 bases). Germline V lookup: CDR1 SGHAT, CDR2 FQNNGV. V lost 10 bases to trimming and J lost 1 base, with 17 bases between them. The CDR3 consists of 14 residues. CDR3 nucleotide sequence: TGTGCCACAGGCCGGGACACAAAATCCTACGAGCAGTACTTC. Its translation: CATGRDTKSYEQYF.

This chain uses TRBV4-1 with TRBJ2-7; 10 positions match TRBD2. The length of the CDR3 is 16 residues. Germline V lookup: CDR1 MGHRA, CDR2 YSYEKL. V lost 0 bases and J lost 5; bases outside the gene matches: 7. The CDR3 region has the DNA TGCGCCAGCAGCCAAGATGTGGCTAGCGGGAGTAACGAGCAGTACTTC. Translation gives CASSQDVASGSNEQYF.

The CDR3: CASSSTRYNEQFF. DNA of the CDR3: TGTGCCAGCAGTTCGACCCGATACAATGAGCAGTTCTTC. The V gene is TRBV12-3 or TRBV12-4, the J gene TRBJ2-1; no clear D. The V end lost 4 bases, the J end lost 4 bases, and 8 bases lay between the germline ends. The CDR3 totals 13 residues.

This clonotype was counted a few times. This sequence joins TRBV11-2 and TRBJ1-6; D is ambiguous. The CDR3 runs 14 residues. Germline values: CDR1 SGHAT, CDR2 FQNNGV. V lost 2 bases and J lost 6, with 8 bases in between. CDR3 in amino acids: CASSLHVSNSPLHF. The CDR3 coding sequence is TGTGCCAGCAGCTTACACGTTTCTAATTCACCCCTCCACTTT.

This clonotype has ten or more counts. The chain is built from TRBV27 and TRBJ2-3; 8 nucleotides match TRBD1. CDR1 and CDR2 from the germline V gene are MNHEY and SMNVEV (reference sequence). The CDR3 sequence is 16 residues long. J was trimmed by 6 bases and V by 3 bases; bases with no gene match: 11. CDR3: CASSFLGQGWTDTQYF. DNA for the CDR3: TGTGCCAGCAGTTTTCTCGGACAGGGATGGACGGATACGCAGTATTTT.

This clonotype was counted ten times or more. This chain connects TRBV13 to TRBJ2-1, with D possibly TRBD2 on 5 matching bases. CDR3 length: 15 residues. Germline V gene sequence: CDR1 PRHDT, CDR2 FYEKMQ (reference sequence). V was pared by 5 bases and J by 6 bases, with 17 bases between. In nucleotides, the CDR3 is TGTGCCAGCAGCCCCCGACGGGGTGGTTTCAATGAGCAGTTCTTC. Its translation: CASSPRRGGFNEQFF.

This clonotype has ten or more counts. The chain couples TRBV6-1 to TRBJ1-2; weak D call: TRBD1 (6 bases). The germline gives CDR1 MNHNS, CDR2 SASEGT. CDR3 length: 16 amino acids. V was pared by 1 base and J by 4 bases, with 16 bases between. The CDR3: CASSEGGGRSPYGYTF. Here the CDR3 DNA reads TGTGCCAGCAGTGAAGGTGGGGGCCGATCCCCCTATGGCTACACCTTC.

This clonotype was seen only a few times. CDR3 loop: CASSQGGAGYEQYF. The CDR3 DNA reads as TGTGCCAGCAGCCAAGGGGGCGCGGGCTACGAGCAGTACTTC. The chain employs TRBV3-1 and TRBJ2-7; perhaps D is TRBD1 or TRBD2 (5 bases each). V was shortened by 1 base and J by 3 bases, with 10 bases between the two germline ends. Per germline, CDR1 LGHDT and CDR2 YNNKEL (reference sequence). CDR3 length: 14 residues.

This clonotype was seen a single time. The chain combines TRBV2 with TRBJ2-4; 12 positions match TRBD2. The CDR3 consists of 12 residues. Germline values: CDR1 SNHLY, CDR2 FYNNEI. Losses at the gene ends were 6 bases for V and 16 bases for J; bases not matched to a gene: 7. CDR3 sequence (DNA): TGTGCCAGCAGACTAGCGGGGGGAGGTTTATACTTC. This encodes CASRLAGGGLYF.

This clonotype was detected ten times or more. This chain links TRBV11-1 with TRBJ1-6; weak D call: TRBD1 (5 bases). Germline values: CDR1 SGHAT, CDR2 FQDESV (reference sequence). Trimming took off 3 bases at V and 12 bases at J, with 21 bases between the two ends. The CDR3 has 16 amino acids. The CDR3 DNA reads TGTGCCAGCAGCTTCGGGGACTACAGAGATTCGAAACCCCTCCACTTT. Protein sequence: CASSFGDYRDSKPLHF.

This clonotype was observed many times. CDR3 sequence: CASDSTSSYEQYF. The DNA for the CDR3 is TGTGCCAGCGACAGCACCTCCTCCTACGAGCAGTACTTC. This chain joins TRBV28 and TRBJ2-7; possible D gene TRBD1, 5 bases. The germline V and J ends were trimmed by 8 bases and 0 bases, with 11 bases remaining between them. The CDR3 is 13 residues long. Germline CDR1 is MDHEN and CDR2 is SYDVKM. The whole variable domain, remainder taken from reference TRBV28 and TRBJ2-7, is DVKVTQSSRYLVKRTGEKVFLECVQDMDHENMFWYRQDPGLGLRLIYFSYDVKMKEKGDIPEGYSVSREKKERFSLILESASTNQTSMYLCASDSTSSYEQYFGPGTRLTVT.

The chain is built from TRBV13 and TRBJ2-1; 12 positions agree with TRBD2. This CDR3 is built from 17 residues. Germline-derived CDR1 and CDR2 are PRHDT and FYEKMQ (reference sequence). Trimming took 4 bases from V and 3 from J; bases not matched to a gene: 7. The CDR3 coding sequence is TGTGCCAGCAGCTCCTTAAGACTAGCGGGAGTCTACAATGAGCAGTTCTTC. This sequence encodes CASSSLRLAGVYNEQFF.

Notes on this clonotype: A much larger clone lies a single base off, so this may be a read error. The chain combines TRBV28 with TRBJ2-3, with D unclear. Per the germline V gene, CDR1 is MDHEN and CDR2 is SYDVKM. There are 13 residues in the CDR3. Deletions cut 2 bases from V and 8 bases from J, with 11 bases between. CDR3 protein: CASSLGPVGTQYF. In DNA, the CDR3 is TGTGCCAGCAGTTTAGGGCCCGTAGGTACGCAGTATTTT. Full variable domain (outside the CDR3, taken from reference TRBV28 and TRBJ2-3): DVKVTQSSRYLVKRTGEKVFLECVQDMDHENMFWYRQDPGLGLRLIYFSYDVKMKEKGDIPEGYSVSREKKERFSLILESASTNQTSMYLCASSLGPVGTQYFGPGTRLTVL.

The J gene is TRBJ1-6, the V gene TRBV7-3; perhaps TRBD1 as D (5 bases). CDR3 length equals 15 residues. Trimming stripped 4 bases from V and 1 base from J, with 8 bases between. The V gene's germline CDR1 is SGHTA and CDR2 FQGTGA. The CDR3 reads CASSSGTSYNSPLHF. The CDR3 DNA reads as TGTGCCAGCAGCTCCGGGACGTCCTATAATTCACCCCTCCACTTT.

This clonotype has a handful of counts. The chain couples TRBV12-3 or TRBV12-4 to TRBJ1-2; no clear D gene. This CDR3 has 15 residues. Deletions cut 5 bases from V and 0 bases from J, with 13 bases between. The CDR3 DNA reads as TGTGCCAGCAGTCCGGACGGGGTTACTAACTATGGCTACACCTTC. This sequence encodes CASSPDGVTNYGYTF.